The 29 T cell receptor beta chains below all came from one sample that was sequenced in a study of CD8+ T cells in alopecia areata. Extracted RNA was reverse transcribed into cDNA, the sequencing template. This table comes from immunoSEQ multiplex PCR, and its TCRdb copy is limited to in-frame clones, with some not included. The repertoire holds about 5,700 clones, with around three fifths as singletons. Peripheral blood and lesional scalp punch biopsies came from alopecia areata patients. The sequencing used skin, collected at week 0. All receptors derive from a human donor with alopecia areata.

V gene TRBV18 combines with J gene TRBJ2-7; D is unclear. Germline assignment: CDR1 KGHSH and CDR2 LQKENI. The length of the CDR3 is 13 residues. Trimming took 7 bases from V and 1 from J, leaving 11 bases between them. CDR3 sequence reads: CASCSVPSYEQYF. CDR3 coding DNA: TGTGCCAGCTGCTCGGTTCCTTCCTACGAGCAGTACTTC.

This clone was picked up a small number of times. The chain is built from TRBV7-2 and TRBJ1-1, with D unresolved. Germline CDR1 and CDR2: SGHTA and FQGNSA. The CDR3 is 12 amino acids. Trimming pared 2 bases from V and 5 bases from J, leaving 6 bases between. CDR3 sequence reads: CASSLILTEAFF. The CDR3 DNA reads TGTGCCAGCAGCTTAATTCTGACTGAAGCTTTCTTT.

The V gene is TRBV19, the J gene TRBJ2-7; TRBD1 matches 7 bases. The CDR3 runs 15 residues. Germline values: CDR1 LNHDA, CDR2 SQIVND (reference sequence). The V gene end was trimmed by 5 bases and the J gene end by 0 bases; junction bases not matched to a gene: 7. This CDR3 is CASSAGQAISYEQYF. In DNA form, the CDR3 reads TGTGCCAGTAGTGCCGGACAGGCCATCTCCTACGAGCAGTACTTC.

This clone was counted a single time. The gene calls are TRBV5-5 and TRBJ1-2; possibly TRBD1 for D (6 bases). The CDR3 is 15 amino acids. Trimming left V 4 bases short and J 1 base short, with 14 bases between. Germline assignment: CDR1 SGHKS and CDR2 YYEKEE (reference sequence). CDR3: CASSTGQLVNYGYTF. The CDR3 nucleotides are TGTGCCAGCAGCACAGGACAGCTTGTTAACTATGGCTACACCTTC.

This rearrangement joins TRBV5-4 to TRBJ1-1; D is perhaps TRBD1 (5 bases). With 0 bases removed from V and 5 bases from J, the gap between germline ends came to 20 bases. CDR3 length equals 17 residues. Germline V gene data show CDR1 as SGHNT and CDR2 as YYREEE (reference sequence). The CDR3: CASSLGVFGGTWTEAFF. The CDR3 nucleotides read TGTGCCAGCAGCTTGGGGGTTTTCGGGGGGACTTGGACTGAAGCTTTCTTT.

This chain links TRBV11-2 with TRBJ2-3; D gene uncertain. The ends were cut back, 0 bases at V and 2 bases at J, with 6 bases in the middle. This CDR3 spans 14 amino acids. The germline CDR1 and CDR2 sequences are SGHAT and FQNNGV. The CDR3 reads CASSLDYNTDTQYF. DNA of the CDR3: TGTGCCAGCAGCTTAGACTATAACACAGATACGCAGTATTTT.

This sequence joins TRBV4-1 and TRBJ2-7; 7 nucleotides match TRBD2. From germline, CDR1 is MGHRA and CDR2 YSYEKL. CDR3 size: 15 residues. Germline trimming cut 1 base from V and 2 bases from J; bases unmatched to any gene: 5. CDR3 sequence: CASSQAAGVPYEQYF. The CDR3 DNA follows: TGCGCCAGCAGCCAAGCTGCGGGAGTCCCCTACGAGCAGTACTTC.

The CDR3 protein is CASSPSREIGETQYF. CDR3 nucleotides: TGTGCCAGCTCACCATCCAGGGAAATTGGAGAGACCCAGTACTTC. The V call is TRBV18, the J call TRBJ2-5; D possibly corresponds to TRBD1 (5 bases). The CDR3 has 15 residues. CDR1 and CDR2 from the germline V gene are KGHSH and LQKENI. V was trimmed by 2 bases and J by 4 bases, leaving 14 bases between them. Full variable domain (rest looked up from reference TRBV18 and TRBJ2-5): NAGVMQNPRHLVRRRGQEARLRCSPMKGHSHVYWYRQLPEEGLKFMVYLQKENIIDESGMPKERFSAEFPKEGPSILRIQQVVRGDSAAYFCASSPSREIGETQYFGPGTRLLVL.

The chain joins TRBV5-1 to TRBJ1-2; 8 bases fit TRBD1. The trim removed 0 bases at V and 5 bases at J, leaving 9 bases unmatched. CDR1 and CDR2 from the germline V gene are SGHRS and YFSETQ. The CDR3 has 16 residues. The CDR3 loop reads CASSLGNRGKLYGYTF. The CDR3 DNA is TGCGCCAGCAGCTTGGGCAACAGGGGGAAATTGTATGGCTACACCTTC.

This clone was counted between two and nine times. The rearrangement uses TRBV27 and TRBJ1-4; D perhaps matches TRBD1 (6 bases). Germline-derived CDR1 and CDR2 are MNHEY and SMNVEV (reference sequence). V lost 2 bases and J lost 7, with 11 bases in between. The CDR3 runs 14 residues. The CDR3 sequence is CASSLLGGGEKLFF. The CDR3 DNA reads TGTGCCAGCAGTTTACTCGGAGGGGGTGAAAAACTGTTTTTT.

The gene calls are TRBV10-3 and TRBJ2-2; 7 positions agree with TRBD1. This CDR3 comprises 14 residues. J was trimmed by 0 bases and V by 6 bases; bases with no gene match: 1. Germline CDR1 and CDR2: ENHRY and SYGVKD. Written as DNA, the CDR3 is TGTGCCATCAGGGGGACAGCGAACACCGGGGAGCTGTTTTTT. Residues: CAIRGTANTGELFF.

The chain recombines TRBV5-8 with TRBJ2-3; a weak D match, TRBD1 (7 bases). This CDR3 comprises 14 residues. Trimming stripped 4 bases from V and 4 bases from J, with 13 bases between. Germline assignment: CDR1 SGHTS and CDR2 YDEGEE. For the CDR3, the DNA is TGTGCCAGCAGCCCGCGGGACAGACCAGATACGCAGTATTTT. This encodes CASSPRDRPDTQYF.

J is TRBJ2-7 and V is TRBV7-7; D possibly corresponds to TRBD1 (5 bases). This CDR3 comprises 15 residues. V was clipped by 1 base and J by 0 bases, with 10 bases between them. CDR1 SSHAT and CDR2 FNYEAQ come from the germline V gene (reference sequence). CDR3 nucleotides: TGTGCCAGCAGCTTAGTTTTTGGGGCCTCCTACGAGCAGTACTTC. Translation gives CASSLVFGASYEQYF. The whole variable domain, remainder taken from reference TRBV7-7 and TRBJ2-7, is GAGVSQSPRYKVTKRGQDVTLRCDPISSHATLYWYQQALGQGPEFLTYFNYEAQPDKSGLPSDRFSAERPEGSISTLTIQRTEQRDSAMYRCASSLVFGASYEQYFGPGTRLTVT.

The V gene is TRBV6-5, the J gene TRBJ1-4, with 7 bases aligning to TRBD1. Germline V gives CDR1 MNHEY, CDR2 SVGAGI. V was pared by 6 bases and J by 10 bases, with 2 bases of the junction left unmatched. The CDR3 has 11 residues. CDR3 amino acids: CASSQGGKLFF. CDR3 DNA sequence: TGTGCCAGCAGCCAGGGGGGAAAACTGTTTTTT.

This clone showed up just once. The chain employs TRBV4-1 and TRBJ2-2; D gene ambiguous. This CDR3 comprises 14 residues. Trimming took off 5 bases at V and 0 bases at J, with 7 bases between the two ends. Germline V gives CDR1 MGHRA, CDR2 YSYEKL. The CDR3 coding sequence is TGCGCCAGCAGCAGGATTCCGAACACCGGGGAGCTGTTTTTT. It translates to CASSRIPNTGELFF.

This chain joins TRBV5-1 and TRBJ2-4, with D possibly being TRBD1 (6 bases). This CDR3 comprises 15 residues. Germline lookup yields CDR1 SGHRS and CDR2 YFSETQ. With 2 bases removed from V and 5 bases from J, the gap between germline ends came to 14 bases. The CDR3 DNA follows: TGCGCCAGCAGCTTAAGAGGACAGAGAGAAAACATTCAGTACTTC. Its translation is CASSLRGQRENIQYF.

The CDR3 coding sequence is TGTGCCACCAGCAGAAGACAGGGGCACTATGGCTACACCTTC. This sequence encodes CATSRRQGHYGYTF. This chain connects TRBV15 to TRBJ1-2, with 8 bases lining up with TRBD1. The CDR3 loop spans 14 amino acids. V was clipped by 2 bases and J by 3 bases; unmatched bases: 2. Per germline, CDR1 LNHNV and CDR2 YYDKDF (reference sequence).

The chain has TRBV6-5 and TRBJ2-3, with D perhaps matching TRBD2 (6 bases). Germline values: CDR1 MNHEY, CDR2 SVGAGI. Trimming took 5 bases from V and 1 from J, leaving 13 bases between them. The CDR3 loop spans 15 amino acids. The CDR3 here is CASSPRWGGTDTQYF. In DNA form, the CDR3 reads TGTGCCAGCAGTCCCCGGTGGGGGGGCACAGATACGCAGTATTTT.

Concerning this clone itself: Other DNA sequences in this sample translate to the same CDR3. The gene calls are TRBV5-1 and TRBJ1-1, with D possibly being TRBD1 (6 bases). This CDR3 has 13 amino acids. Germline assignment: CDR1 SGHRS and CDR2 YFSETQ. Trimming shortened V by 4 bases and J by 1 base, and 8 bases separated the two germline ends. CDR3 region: CASSVTGNTEAFF. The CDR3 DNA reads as TGCGCCAGCAGCGTGACAGGGAACACTGAAGCTTTCTTT.

The CDR3 coding sequence is TGCAGCGTCCCGGGACTAGCGGTCACAGATACGCAGTATTTT. This sequence encodes CSVPGLAVTDTQYF. V and J are TRBV29-1 and TRBJ2-3, with 11 bases fitting TRBD2. Germline V gene sequence: CDR1 SQVTM, CDR2 ANQGSEA. The CDR3 contains 14 residues. Trimming took 6 bases from V and 2 from J; bases not matched to a gene: 4.

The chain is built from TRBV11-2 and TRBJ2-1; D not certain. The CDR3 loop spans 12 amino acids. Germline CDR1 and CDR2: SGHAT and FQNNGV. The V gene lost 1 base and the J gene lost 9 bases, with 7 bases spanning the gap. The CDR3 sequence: CASSLGLSEQFF. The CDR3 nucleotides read TGTGCCAGCAGCTTAGGTCTGTCTGAGCAGTTCTTC.

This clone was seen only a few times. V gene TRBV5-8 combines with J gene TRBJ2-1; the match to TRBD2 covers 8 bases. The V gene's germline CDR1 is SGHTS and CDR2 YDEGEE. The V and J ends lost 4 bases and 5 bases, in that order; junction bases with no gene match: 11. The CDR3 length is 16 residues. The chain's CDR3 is CASSPIGGGIDNEQFF. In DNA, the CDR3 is TGTGCCAGCAGCCCAATAGGCGGGGGGATTGACAATGAGCAGTTCTTC.

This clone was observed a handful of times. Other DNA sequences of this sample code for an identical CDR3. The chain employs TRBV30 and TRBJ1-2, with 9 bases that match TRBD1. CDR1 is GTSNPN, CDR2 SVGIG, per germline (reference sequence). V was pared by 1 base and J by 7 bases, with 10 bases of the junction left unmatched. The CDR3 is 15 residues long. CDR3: CAWSGRGTGIRGYTF. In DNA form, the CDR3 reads TGTGCCTGGAGTGGAAGAGGGACAGGGATTCGTGGCTACACCTTC.

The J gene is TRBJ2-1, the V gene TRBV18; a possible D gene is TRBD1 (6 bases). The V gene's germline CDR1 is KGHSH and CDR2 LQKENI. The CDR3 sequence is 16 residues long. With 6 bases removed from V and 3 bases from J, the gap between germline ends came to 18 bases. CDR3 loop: CASSESMGAGYNEQFF. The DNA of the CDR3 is TGTGCCAGCTCCGAATCCATGGGGGCTGGCTACAATGAGCAGTTCTTC.

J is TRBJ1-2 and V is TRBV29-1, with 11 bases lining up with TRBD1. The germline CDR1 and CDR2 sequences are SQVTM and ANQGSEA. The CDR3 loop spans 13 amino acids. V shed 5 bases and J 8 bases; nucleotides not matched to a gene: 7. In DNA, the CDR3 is TGCAGCGTTCCGGGACAGGGGGTCGAAGGCTACACCTTC. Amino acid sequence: CSVPGQGVEGYTF.

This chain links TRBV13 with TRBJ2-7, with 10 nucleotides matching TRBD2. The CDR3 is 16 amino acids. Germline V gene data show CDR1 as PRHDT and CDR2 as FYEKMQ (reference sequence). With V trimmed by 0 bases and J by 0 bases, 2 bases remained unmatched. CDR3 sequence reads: CASSLGGLASSYEQYF. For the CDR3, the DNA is TGTGCCAGCAGCTTAGGGGGACTAGCGAGCTCCTACGAGCAGTACTTC. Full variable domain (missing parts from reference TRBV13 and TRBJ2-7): AAGVIQSPRHLIKEKRETATLKCYPIPRHDTVYWYQQGPGQDPQFLISFYEKMQSDKGSIPDRFSAQQFSDYHSELNMSSLELGDSALYFCASSLGGLASSYEQYFGPGTRLTVT.

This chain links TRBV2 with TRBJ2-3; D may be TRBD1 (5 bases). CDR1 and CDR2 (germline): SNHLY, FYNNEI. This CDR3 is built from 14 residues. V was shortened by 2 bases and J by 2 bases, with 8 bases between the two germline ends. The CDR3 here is CASSEQGSTDTQYF. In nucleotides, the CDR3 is TGTGCCAGCAGTGAACAGGGTTCCACAGATACGCAGTATTTT.

CDR3 in DNA: TGTGCCAGCAGCCATGGCATACAGGGATTTGGGAATCAGCCCCAGCATTTT. It translates to CASSHGIQGFGNQPQHF. The chain recombines TRBV4-2 with TRBJ1-5; D is perhaps TRBD1 (6 bases). Looked up from germline, CDR1 is LGHNA and CDR2 is YNFKEQ. The CDR3 has 17 residues. V was clipped by 3 bases and J by 4 bases, with 19 bases between them.

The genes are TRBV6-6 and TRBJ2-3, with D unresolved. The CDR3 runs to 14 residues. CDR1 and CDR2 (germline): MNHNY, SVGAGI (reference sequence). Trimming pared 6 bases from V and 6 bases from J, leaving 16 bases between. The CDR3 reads CASSAPPFLDTQYF. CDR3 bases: TGTGCCAGCAGCGCGCCCCCTTTCTTGGATACGCAGTATTTT.